The 11 T cell receptor beta chains presented below share a single source sample, sequenced in a study of shared clonotypes between healthy human individuals. Some clones are missing from TCRdb's copy, which holds only in-frame ones; the method was immunoSEQ multiplex PCR. The data contain 1,500,000 or so clones, more than 95% of them seen just once; the ten biggest clones take up approximately 1.1%. Sequencing was performed on naive CD4+ T cells sorted from blood. The subset: CD45RA+ positively selected. The receptors shown here come from a young man in good health.

The chain links TRBV10-3 to TRBJ1-1; TRBD1 is a possible D gene (6 bases). The CDR3 contains 12 residues. Trimming shortened V by 10 bases and J by 4 bases, and 13 bases separated the two germline ends. CDR1 is ENHRY and CDR2 is SYGVKD in the germline V gene. The chain's CDR3 is CATATGSTEAFF. As DNA, the CDR3 is TGTGCCACCGCCACAGGGTCCACTGAAGCTTTCTTT.

The rearrangement uses TRBV5-1 and TRBJ1-1; D is unclear. The CDR3 has 15 amino acids. The V gene's germline CDR1 is SGHRS and CDR2 YFSETQ. V shed 4 bases and J shed 0 bases, with 13 bases lying between them. CDR3 loop: CASSPQWGMNTEAFF. The CDR3 DNA sequence: TGCGCCAGCAGCCCCCAGTGGGGAATGAACACTGAAGCTTTCTTT.

The chain is built from TRBV27 and TRBJ1-2, with D possibly TRBD1 on 6 matching bases. The germline V gene encodes CDR1 MNHEY and CDR2 SMNVEV (reference sequence). The CDR3 length is 16 residues. V lost 7 bases and J lost 5, with 23 bases in between. CDR3 DNA: TGTGCCAGCACCTTGACCGGACAGACTCCTGCTTATGGCTACACCTTC. As protein: CASTLTGQTPAYGYTF.

The J gene is TRBJ2-5, the V gene TRBV9; D is possibly TRBD2 (6 bases). This CDR3 is 17 amino acids long. Germline loops: CDR1 SGDLS, CDR2 YYNGEE. The V gene lost 5 bases and the J gene lost 0 bases, with 20 bases spanning the gap. The CDR3 reads CASSPRLALFHQETQYF. In nucleotides, the CDR3 is TGTGCCAGCAGTCCGCGGCTAGCGCTGTTCCACCAAGAGACCCAGTACTTC.

This clone appeared a single time. This chain joins TRBV25-1 and TRBJ2-3; 9 nucleotides align to TRBD1. The CDR3 covers 14 residues. J gave up 0 bases and V 10 bases, and 5 bases lay outside the gene matches. The germline CDR1 and CDR2 sequences are MGHDK and SYGVNS. Written as DNA, the CDR3 is TGTGCCACTGGGACAGGGACTAGCACAGATACGCAGTATTTT. Protein product: CATGTGTSTDTQYF. Full variable domain (outside the CDR3, taken from reference TRBV25-1 and TRBJ2-3): EADIYQTPRYLVIGTGKKITLECSQTMGHDKMYWYQQDPGMELHLIHYSYGVNSTEKGDLSSESTVSRIRTEHFPLTLESARPSHTSQYLCATGTGTSTDTQYFGPGTRLTVL.

A single count supports this clone. The V and J genes are TRBV19 and TRBJ2-5; possibly TRBD1 or TRBD2 for D (5 bases each). Germline V lookup: CDR1 LNHDA, CDR2 SQIVND (reference sequence). With 3 bases removed from V and 2 bases from J, the gap between germline ends came to 16 bases. The CDR3 has 16 amino acids. As DNA, the CDR3 is TGTGCCAGTAGTATCCTGGGGGTCGGGGCGCAAGAGACCCAGTACTTC. Its translation: CASSILGVGAQETQYF.

The CDR3 here is CASSEKPSRYNEQFF. In DNA form, the CDR3 reads TGTGCCAGCAGTGAAAAACCCTCCCGGTACAATGAGCAGTTCTTC. This rearrangement joins TRBV2 to TRBJ2-1, with D unresolved. This CDR3 spans 15 amino acids. Trimming removed 2 bases from V and 4 bases from J, with 12 bases in between. The germline V gene has CDR1 SNHLY and CDR2 FYNNEI.

The chain recombines TRBV21-1 with TRBJ2-2; the tabulated D call, TRBD1, remains unverified against the DNA. TRBV21-1 is deemed a pseudogene. This CDR3 comprises 16 residues. The DNA for the CDR3 is TGTGCCAGCATACCTAGAAGGGGCGGGAACACCGGGGAGCTGTTTTTT. Amino acids: CASIPRRGGNTGELFF.

The chain carries TRBV15 and TRBJ2-7; D perhaps matches TRBD1 (6 bases). The length of the CDR3 is 14 residues. Trimming took 4 bases from V and 0 from J, leaving 10 bases between them. Germline V lookup: CDR1 LNHNV, CDR2 YYDKDF (reference sequence). The chain's CDR3 is CATSTPGHSYEQYF. In nucleotides, the CDR3 is TGTGCCACCAGCACCCCGGGACACTCCTACGAGCAGTACTTC.

CDR3 residues: CASSLPGQGPNEQFF. CDR3 coding DNA: TGTGCCAGCAGCCTACCGGGACAGGGACCCAATGAGCAGTTCTTC. The V call is TRBV14, the J call TRBJ2-1, with TRBD1 matching over 9 bases. This CDR3 comprises 15 residues. From germline, CDR1 is SGHDN and CDR2 FVKESK. V shed 4 bases and J 6 bases; nucleotides not matched to a gene: 7.

This sequence joins TRBV4-3 and TRBJ2-3, with a weak D call TRBD2 (6 bases). V was shortened by 1 base and J by 7 bases, with 30 bases between the two germline ends. Germline values: CDR1 LGHNA, CDR2 YSLEER. This CDR3 region has 20 residues. The CDR3 coding sequence is TGCGCCAGCAGCCAAGGGGCGGCGGGAATGAGGGTAGTATCCCGAAATACGCAGTATTTT. Protein: CASSQGAAGMRVVSRNTQYF.